Listed here are 5 T cell receptor beta chains from one sample, sequenced in a study of cytomegalovirus exposure and HLA in healthy donors (TCRdb year 2017). The method was the immunoSEQ multiplex PCR assay. For the multiplex PCR, a mixture combining 60 forward primers for TCR Vbeta segments and 13 reverse primers for TCR Jbeta segments was used. TCRdb took this table from immuneACCESS and kept in-frame rearrangements with V and J called. Such tables lack part of the clones; where checked against another copy, unresolved V genes explain under half of the gap, and the rest is unexplained. The sample table includes around 110,000 clones. In total, the top ten clones hold 6.8% of the sample. Sequencing was done on a sample of PBMCs. Receptors originate from a man between 40 and 49 years old in good health and CMV-seropositive.

The chain carries TRBV6-6 and TRBJ2-7; 7 bases map to TRBD1. The J segment lost 6 bases and the V segment lost 6 bases, leaving 14 bases of the junction unmatched. Per germline, CDR1 MNHNY and CDR2 SVGAGI (reference sequence). This CDR3 spans 15 amino acids. This chain's CDR3 is CASSPNWGQKGEQYF. The CDR3, as DNA: TGTGCCAGCAGCCCCAATTGGGGACAGAAAGGCGAGCAGTACTTC.

V and J are TRBV25-1 and TRBJ2-2, with 7 positions matching TRBD1. The CDR3 totals 15 residues. V dropped 4 bases and J dropped 1; count of bases not matched to a gene: 3. The germline CDR1 and CDR2 sequences are MGHDK and SYGVNS. The CDR3 nucleotides are TGTGCCAGCAGTGTAGGGACAGTGAACACCGGGGAGCTGTTTTTT. The encoded protein is CASSVGTVNTGELFF.

V gene TRBV6-1 combines with J gene TRBJ2-7, with D tentatively TRBD1 (6 bases). The CDR3 contains 15 residues. V lost 10 bases and J 2 bases, leaving 21 bases between the germline ends. The germline V gene has CDR1 MNHNS and CDR2 SASEGT. This chain's CDR3 is CATLSQGSSTYEQYF. DNA of the CDR3: TGTGCCACCCTAAGTCAGGGGTCCTCCACCTACGAGCAGTACTTC.

The chain carries TRBV11-3 and TRBJ2-1; 9 nucleotides align to TRBD1. Unmatched junction bases numbered 4, after V lost 5 bases and J lost 5 bases. The germline V gene has CDR1 SGHNT and CDR2 YENEEA. The CDR3 length is 14 residues. The CDR3 nucleotides are TGTGCCAGCAGCCGGAGACAGGGGGACAATGAGCAGTTCTTC. It is translated as CASSRRQGDNEQFF.

In regard to this clone: Relative to the germline gene, one junction end is altered; a read error may explain this. J is TRBJ1-1 and V is TRBV7-3, with D maybe TRBD1 (6 bases). The CDR3 has 13 residues. Germline CDR1 is SGHTA and CDR2 is FQGTGA. The CDR3 nucleotides are TGTACCAGCAGCTCCCAGGGGAGCACTGAAGCTTTCTTT. As protein: CTSSSQGSTEAFF.